One and the same sample provided the 18 T cell receptor beta chains below, sequenced in a study of type 1 regulatory T cells. Their antigens are not known. TCRdb independently ran MiXCR on the reads; one entry per CDR3 protein. The sample includes fewer than 25,000 distinct CDR3 sequences, approximately 77% of them seen just once. Source material: cultured T cells, either the whole culture or a sorted T cell fraction (not recorded which). Documented subset: Tr1-enriched cell product generated in vitro against host alloantigens. All receptors come from a human donor in good health.

The rearrangement uses TRBV29-1 and TRBJ2-2; 7 positions agree with TRBD1. Germline CDR1 is SQVTM and CDR2 is ANQGSEA. CDR3 length: 13 residues. The ends lost 2 bases at V and 6 bases at J; junction bases unmatched: 3. The CDR3 sequence is CSVEPGGSGELFF. The CDR3 bases are TGCAGCGTTGAACCAGGGGGTTCCGGGGAGCTGTTTTTT.

This clonotype was seen only a few times. V usage is TRBV5-1 and J usage is TRBJ2-1; TRBD2 agrees at 7 bases. The CDR3 loop spans 13 amino acids. The trim removed 6 bases at V and 4 bases at J, leaving 4 bases unmatched. Germline lookup yields CDR1 SGHRS and CDR2 YFSETQ. In DNA form, the CDR3 reads TGCGCCAGCACGGGGGGTAATTACAATGAGCAGTTCTTC. It translates to CASTGGNYNEQFF.

The gene calls are TRBV30 and TRBJ1-1, with D uncertain. Germline CDR1 and CDR2: GTSNPN and SVGIG (reference sequence). The CDR3 consists of 11 residues. The germline V and J ends were trimmed by 0 bases and 3 bases, with 2 bases remaining between them. The CDR3 DNA is TGTGCCTGGAGTGTACACACTGAAGCTTTCTTT. It encodes CAWSVHTEAFF.

This clonotype was counted a few times. The chain joins TRBV6-6 to TRBJ1-6, with TRBD1 matching 7 bases. Trimming at V came to 6 bases and at J to 7 bases, leaving 15 bases not matched to a gene. The CDR3 has 17 residues. Per germline, CDR1 MNHNY and CDR2 SVGAGI (reference sequence). The CDR3 bases are TGTGCCAGCAGCCGTTCGACAGGGCTGGTTTCCAATTCACCCCTCCACTTT. Translating gives CASSRSTGLVSNSPLHF.

The gene calls are TRBV7-2 and TRBJ1-1, with 8 positions matching TRBD1. CDR3 length: 16 amino acids. Germline V gene sequence: CDR1 SGHTA, CDR2 FQGNSA. Trimming removed 0 bases from V and 4 bases from J; junction bases left unmatched: 7. The CDR3 DNA sequence: TGTGCCAGCAGCTTAGCGCTAACAGGGGGTTTCACTGAAGCTTTCTTT. Translation gives CASSLALTGGFTEAFF.

The chain combines TRBV7-2 with TRBJ2-7; 10 nucleotides align to TRBD1. Germline CDR1 and CDR2: SGHTA and FQGNSA. The CDR3 consists of 16 residues. The J segment lost 7 bases and the V segment lost 5 bases, leaving 14 bases of the junction unmatched. This CDR3 is CASSVIGTGALREQYF. In nucleotides, the CDR3 is TGTGCCAGCAGCGTAATAGGGACAGGGGCCTTGAGGGAGCAGTACTTC. Filled out from reference TRBV7-2 and TRBJ2-7, the complete variable domain reads GAGVSQSPSNKVTEKGKDVELRCDPISGHTALYWYRQSLGQGLEFLIYFQGNSAPDKSGLPSDRFSAERTGGSVSTLTIQRTQQEDSAVYLCASSVIGTGALREQYFGPGTRLTVT.

The chain carries TRBV15 and TRBJ2-5; 7 bases fit TRBD1. The V segment lost 0 bases and the J segment 4 bases; nucleotides outside the gene matches: 5. The CDR3 has 15 amino acids. Germline V gene data show CDR1 as LNHNV and CDR2 as YYDKDF (reference sequence). CDR3 DNA: TGTGCCACCAGCAGAGATAGACAGGGCACAGAGACCCAGTACTTC. Translating gives CATSRDRQGTETQYF. The entire variable domain, with the rest obtained from reference TRBV15 and TRBJ2-5, is as follows: DAMVIQNPRYQVTQFGKPVTLSCSQTLNHNVMYWYQQKSSQAPKLLFHYYDKDFNNEADTPDNFQSRRPNTSFCFLDIRSPGLGDTAMYLCATSRDRQGTETQYFGPGTRLLVL.

Notes on this clonotype: Given the absence of the conserved phenylalanine or tryptophan at the CDR3 end, a read error is likely. V and J are TRBV5-1 and TRBJ1-1; D not certain. Trimming left V 5 bases short and J 1 base short, with 12 bases between. The CDR3 length is 14 residues. The germline V gene has CDR1 SGHRS and CDR2 YFSETQ. CDR3 sequence: CASRWGGANTEAFI. The CDR3 nucleotides are TGCGCCAGCAGGTGGGGAGGAGCGAACACTGAAGCTTTCATT.

This sequence joins TRBV6-2 or TRBV6-3 and TRBJ2-3; 7 bases map to TRBD2. Per the germline V gene, CDR1 is MNHEY and CDR2 is SVGEGT. The trim removed 6 bases at V and 7 bases at J, leaving 7 bases unmatched. This CDR3 comprises 13 residues. For the CDR3, the DNA is TGTGCCAGCAGGCCCGGGGGGTTGAATACGCAGTATTTT. The encoded protein is CASRPGGLNTQYF.

The chain combines TRBV11-3 with TRBJ2-1; 13 nucleotides match TRBD2. The CDR3 length is 17 residues. The germline gives CDR1 SGHNT, CDR2 YENEEA. Germline trimming cut 2 bases from V and 7 bases from J; bases unmatched to any gene: 8. The DNA for the CDR3 is TGTGCCAGCAGCTTATCACTAGCGGGGGGGTGGGGGAATGAGCAGTTCTTC. It codes for CASSLSLAGGWGNEQFF.

The chain uses TRBV7-3 and TRBJ2-1; tentatively, D is TRBD2 (5 bases). Trimming took off 5 bases at V and 2 bases at J, with 16 bases between the two ends. In germline, CDR1 is SGHTA, CDR2 FQGTGA. The CDR3 totals 16 residues. As DNA, the CDR3 is TGTGCCAGCAGCCTCGGAGTGTCAGCGGCCTACAATGAGCAGTTCTTC. Residues: CASSLGVSAAYNEQFF.

The chain recombines TRBV12-3 or TRBV12-4 with TRBJ2-6; perhaps TRBD1 as D (5 bases). With 4 bases removed from V and 0 bases from J, the gap between germline ends came to 10 bases. CDR3 size: 16 residues. In DNA, the CDR3 is TGTGCCAGCAGTTCCAGACAGCTCTCTGGGGCCAACGTCCTGACTTTC. Translating gives CASSSRQLSGANVLTF.

The chain joins TRBV2 to TRBJ2-7; D is tentatively TRBD1 or TRBD2 (5 bases each). V lost 7 bases to trimming and J lost 6 bases, with 19 bases between them. CDR3 length: 14 residues. From germline, CDR1 is SNHLY and CDR2 FYNNEI. This CDR3 is CASMGVILLGEQYF. For the CDR3, the DNA is TGTGCCAGCATGGGGGTCATCCTTTTGGGCGAGCAGTACTTC. The variable domain in full, with the rest retrieved from reference TRBV2 and TRBJ2-7, is EPEVTQTPSHQVTQMGQEVILRCVPISNHLYFYWYRQILGQKVEFLVSFYNNEISEKSEIFDDQFSVERPDGSNFTLKIRSTKLEDSAMYFCASMGVILLGEQYFGPGTRLTVT.

This clonotype was counted a few times. The chain employs TRBV7-9 and TRBJ2-7; D could derive from TRBD1 or TRBD2 (5 bases each). Germline lookup yields CDR1 SEHNR and CDR2 FQNEAQ (reference sequence). V was cut by 5 bases and J by 4 bases, with 15 bases left in between. The CDR3 spans 14 residues. The CDR3, as DNA: TGTGCCAGCAGCCCAGATACCGGGACGTACGAGCAGTACTTC. It is translated as CASSPDTGTYEQYF.

J is TRBJ1-1 and V is TRBV7-8; D perhaps matches TRBD1 (5 bases). The germline V and J ends were trimmed by 6 bases and 2 bases, with 16 bases remaining between them. The germline V gene has CDR1 SGHVS and CDR2 FQNEAQ. The CDR3 covers 15 residues. This CDR3 reads CASRRDLLANTEAFF. CDR3 nucleotide sequence: TGTGCCAGCAGACGGGACCTCCTAGCTAACACTGAAGCTTTCTTT.

The V gene is TRBV6-4, the J gene TRBJ2-3; 7 bases map to TRBD2. J lost 6 bases, V lost 4 bases, and 4 bases had no gene match. Germline V gives CDR1 MRHNA, CDR2 SNTAGT. The CDR3 covers 13 residues. This CDR3 reads CASSAGGGDTQYF. As DNA, the CDR3 is TGTGCCAGCAGTGCGGGGGGTGGTGATACGCAGTATTTT.

The chain couples TRBV2 to TRBJ1-2; D is unresolved. Germline-derived CDR1 and CDR2 are SNHLY and FYNNEI. V dropped 0 bases and J dropped 8 bases, with 13 bases sitting between them. This CDR3 is built from 14 residues. DNA for the CDR3: TGTGCCAGCAGTGAAGCGGCTCTGAAGGGAGGCTACACCTTC. Encoded protein: CASSEAALKGGYTF.

The gene calls are TRBV7-6 and TRBJ1-1; TRBD1 agrees at 11 bases. The germline V gene encodes CDR1 SGHVS and CDR2 FNYEAQ. The CDR3 loop spans 14 amino acids. The V gene end was trimmed by 3 bases and the J gene end by 6 bases; junction bases not matched to a gene: 3. The CDR3 coding sequence is TGTGCCAGCAGCTTTAGGGGACAGGGGGCTGAAGCTTTCTTT. It translates to CASSFRGQGAEAFF.